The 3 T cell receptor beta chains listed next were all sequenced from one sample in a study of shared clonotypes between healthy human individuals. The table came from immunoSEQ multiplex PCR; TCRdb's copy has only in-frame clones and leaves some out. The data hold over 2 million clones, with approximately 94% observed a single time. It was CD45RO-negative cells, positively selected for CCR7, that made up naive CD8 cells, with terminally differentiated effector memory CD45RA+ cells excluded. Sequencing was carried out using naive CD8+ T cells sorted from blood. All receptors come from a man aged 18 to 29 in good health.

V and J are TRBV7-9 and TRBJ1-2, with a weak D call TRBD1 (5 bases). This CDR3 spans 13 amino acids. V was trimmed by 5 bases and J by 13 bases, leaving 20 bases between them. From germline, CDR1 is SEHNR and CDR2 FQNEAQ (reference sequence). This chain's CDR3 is CASSTLGGSHSTF. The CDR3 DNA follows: TGTGCCAGCAGCACCCTGGGGGGGTCCCATTCCACCTTC.

The CDR3 spells CASSQEQFYNEQFF. Written as DNA, the CDR3 is TGCGCCAGCAGCCAAGAACAGTTTTACAATGAGCAGTTCTTC. The chain couples TRBV4-3 to TRBJ2-1, with no clear D. Germline values: CDR1 LGHNA, CDR2 YSLEER. The CDR3 spans 14 residues. V was shortened by 0 bases and J by 4 bases, with 7 bases between the two germline ends.

The CDR3 DNA reads TGTGCCAGCAGTCCCCTCAGGAGCTCTGGAAACACCATATATTTT. It codes for CASSPLRSSGNTIYF. V usage is TRBV28 and J usage is TRBJ1-3; D ambiguous. The CDR3 extends over 15 amino acids. Trimming shortened V by 5 bases and J by 0 bases, and 11 bases separated the two germline ends. The V gene's germline CDR1 is MDHEN and CDR2 SYDVKM.